These 30 T cell receptor beta chains were all obtained from the same sample, sequenced in a study of T cells in Graves' hyperthyroidism and ophthalmopathy. There were TCR beta CDR3 regions amplified from RNA transcripts. Carried out on the TCR CDR3, a first-round RT-PCR used the HTBI primer set. TCRdb used MiXCR to reprocess the multiplex PCR reads, holding one entry per CDR3 protein. The sample has 490,000 or so distinct CDR3 sequences; around 20% are singletons. Sequenced input: blood. Receptors were obtained from a middle-aged man with Graves' ophthalmopathy.

This chain joins TRBV4-2 and TRBJ2-2, with D perhaps TRBD2 (6 bases). This CDR3 is 14 amino acids long. Germline loops: CDR1 LGHNA, CDR2 YNFKEQ. V was clipped by 1 base and J by 7 bases, with 10 bases between them. The CDR3 DNA reads as TGTGCCAGCAGCCAAGCACGGAGGGACGGGGAGCTGTTTTTT. It yields the protein CASSQARRDGELFF.

This clonotype was detected many times. The CDR3, as DNA: TGTGCCAGCAGCGCTCGGACAGGTCGATCCTACGAGCAGTACTTC. Translating it yields CASSARTGRSYEQYF. The chain couples TRBV11-1 to TRBJ2-7, with TRBD1 matching over 7 bases. V was clipped by 5 bases and J by 1 base; unmatched bases: 8. CDR3 size: 15 residues. Per the germline V gene, CDR1 is SGHAT and CDR2 is FQDESV (reference sequence). Variable domain in full (rest from reference TRBV11-1 and TRBJ2-7): EAEVAQSPRYKITEKSQAVAFWCDPISGHATLYWYRQILGQGPELLVQFQDESVVDDSQLPKDRFSAERLKGVDSTLKIQPAELGDSAMYLCASSARTGRSYEQYFGPGTRLTVT.

This clonotype has a handful of counts. A much larger clone differs from this one at a single base, so this may be a read error. This sequence joins TRBV9 and TRBJ2-2, with D hard to call. The V end was cut by 0 bases, the J end by 6 bases, with 3 bases between. Germline CDR1 SGDLS, CDR2 YYNGEE. The CDR3 has 12 residues. This CDR3 is CASSVDAGELFF. The CDR3 coding sequence is TGTGCCAGCAGCGTAGATGCCGGGGAGCTGTTTTTT.

This clonotype was seen at least ten times. The chain links TRBV6-2 or TRBV6-3 to TRBJ2-2; D is perhaps TRBD2 (5 bases). CDR1 is MNHEY, CDR2 SVGEGT, per germline. The CDR3 is 14 residues long. Trimming removed 5 bases at V and 5 bases at J, with 12 bases between. The chain's CDR3 is CASSGRRRTGELFF. Written as DNA, the CDR3 is TGTGCCAGCAGTGGTAGAAGGAGGACCGGGGAGCTGTTTTTT.

The CDR3 spells CASTGVGSAEAFF. The CDR3 DNA follows: TGTGCCAGCACTGGGGTGGGTTCAGCTGAAGCTTTCTTT. The chain links TRBV3-1 to TRBJ1-1; unclear D gene. Germline assignment: CDR1 LGHDT and CDR2 YNNKEL (reference sequence). Trimming removed 7 bases at V and 6 bases at J, with 15 bases between. The CDR3 runs to 13 residues.

This clonotype has just a few counts. The chain couples TRBV9 to TRBJ1-2, with unresolved D. The length of the CDR3 is 15 residues. CDR1 SGDLS and CDR2 YYNGEE come from the germline V gene. V shed 3 bases and J shed 4 bases, with 16 bases lying between them. The CDR3 sequence: CASSADPQPSYGYTF. The CDR3 region has the DNA TGTGCCAGCAGCGCAGACCCACAGCCATCCTATGGCTACACCTTC. Filled out from reference TRBV9 and TRBJ1-2, the complete variable domain reads DSGVTQTPKHLITATGQRVTLRCSPRSGDLSVYWYQQSLDQGLQFLIQYYNGEERAKGNILERFSAQQFPDLHSELNLSSLELGDSALYFCASSADPQPSYGYTFGSGTRLTVV.

This clonotype has only one observation. The chain has TRBV6-2 or TRBV6-3 and TRBJ2-1; TRBD2 agrees at 12 bases. CDR1 is MNHEY and CDR2 is SVGEGT in the germline V gene. The V segment lost 7 bases and the J segment 4 bases; nucleotides outside the gene matches: 2. This CDR3 has 14 residues. Written as DNA, the CDR3 is TGTGCCAGCAACGGGACTAGCGGGTACAATGAGCAGTTCTTC. It encodes CASNGTSGYNEQFF.

This clonotype was seen repeatedly, ten times or more. CDR3 DNA: TGTGCCAGCAGCCAAGATCCCCATAGTTGGTTGAGGGGAGCTTTCTTT. Amino acids: CASSQDPHSWLRGAFF. V is TRBV3-1 and J is TRBJ1-1, with TRBD1 as a possible D gene (5 bases). Germline CDR1 is LGHDT and CDR2 is YNNKEL (reference sequence). The CDR3 is 16 residues long. Trimming removed 0 bases at V and 10 bases at J, with 21 bases between.

In this sample, this clonotype turned up many times. V and J are TRBV12-3 or TRBV12-4 and TRBJ1-3; D perhaps matches TRBD1 (6 bases). V was clipped by 5 bases and J by 8 bases, with 16 bases between them. CDR3 length equals 14 residues. CDR3 amino acids: CASSPRTALDTIYF. For the CDR3, the DNA is TGTGCCAGCAGTCCACGGACAGCGTTGGACACCATATATTTT.

At least ten counts were recorded for this clonotype. The chain carries TRBV12-3 or TRBV12-4 and TRBJ2-3; D gene ambiguous. The CDR3 consists of 14 residues. V shed 6 bases and J shed 2 bases, with 12 bases lying between them. Here the CDR3 reads CASSPSLTTDTQYF. The CDR3 nucleotides read TGTGCCAGCAGCCCCTCGCTAACCACAGATACGCAGTATTTT.

V is TRBV15 and J is TRBJ2-2; TRBD1 agrees at 7 bases. The germline CDR1 and CDR2 sequences are LNHNV and YYDKDF (reference sequence). Trimming at V came to 3 bases and at J to 4 bases, leaving 11 bases not matched to a gene. The CDR3 has 17 amino acids. CDR3 protein: CATSSQLRTGFTGELFF. CDR3 coding DNA: TGTGCCACCAGCAGCCAACTTAGGACAGGCTTCACCGGGGAGCTGTTTTTT.

This chain links TRBV12-3 or TRBV12-4 with TRBJ1-1, with unresolved D. The CDR3 has 11 residues. Between the trimmed V and J ends, which lost 5 bases and 8 bases, there was a span of 9 bases. CDR3 region: CASSPSQEAFF. The DNA of the CDR3 is TGTGCCAGCAGTCCATCGCAAGAAGCTTTCTTT.

This clonotype came up many times. The chain couples TRBV7-9 to TRBJ2-7, with D perhaps TRBD1 (6 bases). CDR1 and CDR2 (germline): SEHNR, FQNEAQ (reference sequence). Trimming pared 7 bases from V and 2 bases from J, leaving 12 bases between. The CDR3 spans 13 residues. CDR3 residues: CASTKDRAYEQYF. Written as DNA, the CDR3 is TGTGCCAGCACCAAGGACAGAGCCTACGAGCAGTACTTC.

The table lists this clonotype with a few counts. V is TRBV14 and J is TRBJ2-1; 10 bases fit TRBD2. In germline, CDR1 is SGHDN, CDR2 FVKESK. The CDR3 runs 16 residues. V shed 4 bases and J 7 bases; nucleotides not matched to a gene: 10. The chain's CDR3 is CASSPQRGGPMNEQFF. DNA for the CDR3: TGTGCCAGCAGCCCCCAGCGGGGGGGGCCTATGAATGAGCAGTTCTTC.

This clonotype turned up a few times. The chain couples TRBV3-1 to TRBJ2-5, with TRBD1 as a possible D gene (6 bases). The CDR3 loop spans 15 amino acids. The V and J ends lost 0 bases and 5 bases respectively, with 13 bases between them. Germline values: CDR1 LGHDT, CDR2 YNNKEL (reference sequence). In DNA form, the CDR3 reads TGTGCCAGCAGCCAAGATCCCCAGGGGACGGAGACCCAGTACTTC. Residues: CASSQDPQGTETQYF.

The V and J genes are TRBV5-1 and TRBJ1-1; a weak D match, TRBD1 (5 bases). Germline CDR1 and CDR2: SGHRS and YFSETQ. CDR3 length: 15 amino acids. With 0 bases removed from V and 4 bases from J, the gap between germline ends came to 13 bases. CDR3 DNA sequence: TGCGCCAGCAGCTTGGCACAAATTAGGGGCACTGAAGCTTTCTTT. Translation gives CASSLAQIRGTEAFF.

This clonotype was detected many times. The chain carries TRBV7-2 and TRBJ2-5; the D gene is possibly TRBD1 (5 bases). V lost 1 base to trimming and J lost 1 base, with 10 bases between them. This CDR3 has 15 amino acids. The germline V gene has CDR1 SGHTA and CDR2 FQGNSA. This CDR3 reads CASSLEVRVQETQYF. The CDR3 DNA follows: TGTGCCAGCAGCTTAGAGGTCAGGGTCCAAGAGACCCAGTACTTC.

The chain links TRBV3-1 to TRBJ2-7; TRBD1 agrees at 12 bases. Germline CDR1 and CDR2: LGHDT and YNNKEL (reference sequence). V gave up 4 bases and J gave up 6 bases; unmatched junction bases: 4. The length of the CDR3 is 14 residues. The DNA for the CDR3 is TGTGCCAGCAGCCGCGGGACAGGGGGCTGCGAGCAGTACTTC. It codes for CASSRGTGGCEQYF.

This clonotype was counted at least ten times. V gene TRBV28 combines with J gene TRBJ2-3, with TRBD2 matching 9 bases. Germline values: CDR1 MDHEN, CDR2 SYDVKM. The CDR3 runs 15 residues. V was pared by 11 bases and J by 2 bases, with 11 bases of the junction left unmatched. The CDR3 nucleotides read TGTGCCTCTAGCGGGGCGGGAGGGCACACAGATACGCAGTATTTT. This translates into CASSGAGGHTDTQYF.

The table lists this clonotype with a few counts. The genes are TRBV18 and TRBJ2-3, with unresolved D. The CDR3 totals 15 residues. Trimming stripped 3 bases from V and 0 bases from J, with 10 bases between. CDR1 is KGHSH, CDR2 LQKENI, per germline. The CDR3, as DNA: TGTGCCAGCTCACCTTGGGCGGTAAGCACAGATACGCAGTATTTT. Translated: CASSPWAVSTDTQYF.

This clonotype was recorded many times. The chain links TRBV12-3 or TRBV12-4 to TRBJ1-5; the D gene is possibly TRBD1 (5 bases). V lost 7 bases and J 4 bases, leaving 14 bases between the germline ends. The CDR3 runs 14 residues. In DNA, the CDR3 is TGTGCCAGCACCCTATGGGGGGATAATCAGCCCCAGCATTTT. It codes for CASTLWGDNQPQHF.

Regarding this clonotype: A single base separates this from a much larger clone, so it may be a read error. The chain recombines TRBV20-1 with TRBJ1-1, with D unresolved. Germline CDR1 is DFQATT and CDR2 is SNEGSKA (reference sequence). The CDR3 length is 11 residues. V was clipped by 3 bases and J by 7 bases, with 9 bases between them. CDR3 sequence reads: CSARKVVEAFF. DNA for the CDR3: TGCAGTGCTAGGAAAGTGGTTGAAGCTTTCTTT.

This clonotype was seen at least ten times. This sequence joins TRBV18 and TRBJ2-7; no firm D call. The length of the CDR3 is 14 residues. V dropped 2 bases and J dropped 3 bases, with 11 bases sitting between them. Germline CDR1 reads KGHSH; CDR2 reads LQKENI. The CDR3 DNA follows: TGTGCCAGCTCACCAGGGTCACAAGACTACGAGCAGTACTTC. Protein: CASSPGSQDYEQYF.

V is TRBV28 and J is TRBJ1-4, with TRBD1 matching over 7 bases. The CDR3 extends over 16 amino acids. Germline V lookup: CDR1 MDHEN, CDR2 SYDVKM. V was clipped by 4 bases and J by 5 bases; unmatched bases: 10. This chain's CDR3 is CASSSPGDRKNEKLFF. Here the CDR3 DNA reads TGTGCCAGCAGTTCCCCCGGGGACAGAAAAAATGAAAAACTGTTTTTT.

This chain joins TRBV5-6 and TRBJ1-1; D not certain. V lost 2 bases, J lost 4 bases, and 15 bases lay in between. Germline assignment: CDR1 SGHDT and CDR2 YYEEEE. CDR3 length: 15 amino acids. CDR3 DNA sequence: TGTGCCAGCAGCTTAGTGGGTGGGGTAGGCACTGAAGCTTTCTTT. It specifies CASSLVGGVGTEAFF. Full variable domain (outside the CDR3, taken from reference TRBV5-6 and TRBJ1-1): DAGVTQSPTHLIKTRGQQVTLRCSPKSGHDTVSWYQQALGQGPQFIFQYYEEEERQRGNFPDRFSGHQFPNYSSELNVNALLLGDSALYLCASSLVGGVGTEAFFGQGTRLTVV.

This clonotype was found a few times. The genes are TRBV6-1 and TRBJ2-7; a possible D gene is TRBD2 (6 bases). In germline, CDR1 is MNHNS, CDR2 SASEGT. CDR3 length: 14 amino acids. V was pared by 2 bases and J by 0 bases, with 8 bases between. CDR3 protein: CASSEWGDSYEQYF. CDR3 DNA: TGTGCCAGCAGTGAATGGGGGGACTCCTACGAGCAGTACTTC.

The sample holds a few counts of this clonotype. The chain employs TRBV27 and TRBJ2-7; D unclear. This CDR3 comprises 15 residues. Germline lookup yields CDR1 MNHEY and CDR2 SMNVEV (reference sequence). V was pared by 2 bases and J by 5 bases, with 16 bases between. CDR3 DNA: TGTGCCAGCAGTTTAGGGTCTAGTGGTATCCACGAGCAGTACTTC. This codes for CASSLGSSGIHEQYF.

This clonotype appeared a few times. J is TRBJ2-5 and V is TRBV30; 9 bases fit TRBD2. The CDR3 extends over 18 amino acids. Germline V lookup: CDR1 GTSNPN, CDR2 SVGIG (reference sequence). The J segment lost 4 bases and the V segment lost 3 bases, leaving 18 bases of the junction unmatched. CDR3 bases: TGTGCCTGGAGAGACTGGAGGCGGCGGGGGGGCCCCCGAGAGACCCAGTACTTC. Translating gives CAWRDWRRRGGPRETQYF.

Only a few counts were recorded for this clonotype. The chain joins TRBV13 to TRBJ2-7; TRBD1 matches 9 bases. Germline-derived CDR1 and CDR2 are PRHDT and FYEKMQ (reference sequence). The CDR3 is 14 amino acids. V was pared by 5 bases and J by 3 bases, with 5 bases of the junction left unmatched. The CDR3 sequence: CASSDRDRVYEQYF. The CDR3 DNA is TGTGCCAGCAGCGATCGGGACAGGGTCTACGAGCAGTACTTC.

This clonotype was counted at least ten times. V gene TRBV18 combines with J gene TRBJ2-7; 7 positions match TRBD2. Losses at the gene ends were 3 bases for V and 0 bases for J; bases not matched to a gene: 8. The germline CDR1 and CDR2 sequences are KGHSH and LQKENI. The CDR3 loop spans 16 amino acids. Here the CDR3 DNA reads TGTGCCAGCTCACCCCAGAGCGGGATCGCCTCCTACGAGCAGTACTTC. Residues: CASSPQSGIASYEQYF.